These 9 T cell receptor beta chains originate from one sample sequenced in a study of T cell responses to AZD1222 COVID-19 vaccine. Measured with immunoSEQ multiplex PCR; TCRdb has only the in-frame clones, and not every one. The sample has under 150,000 clones, roughly nine tenths seen once. This specimen consisted of peripheral blood, obtained 28 days after the second AZD1222 dose. The receptor set was obtained from an adult who received the AZD1222 COVID-19 vaccine.

The rearrangement uses TRBV7-2 and TRBJ1-2, with TRBD1 matching 9 bases. Germline V gene lookup returns CDR1 SGHTA and CDR2 FQGNSA. This CDR3 has 14 residues. Germline trimming cut 4 bases from V and 6 bases from J; bases unmatched to any gene: 6. The DNA of the CDR3 is TGTGCCAGCAGCTCTGACAGGGGGTCCCATGGCTACACCTTC. This codes for CASSSDRGSHGYTF.

The rearrangement joins TRBV7-2 to TRBJ2-1; perhaps TRBD2 as D (6 bases). V dropped 2 bases and J dropped 9 bases, with 11 bases sitting between them. The CDR3 spans 13 residues. Germline CDR1 SGHTA, CDR2 FQGNSA. The CDR3 region has the DNA TGTGCCAGCAGCTTAAATAGCGGTGGTGAGCAGTTCTTC. Protein: CASSLNSGGEQFF.

This clone occurred a few times. The J gene is TRBJ1-4, the V gene TRBV21-1; the table's D call, TRBD1, has no DNA check behind it. TRBV21-1 is reported as a pseudogene. There are 16 residues in the CDR3. CDR3: CAIDRTGPTTNEKLFF. In DNA form, the CDR3 reads TGTGCCATCGATAGGACAGGCCCCACAACTAATGAAAAACTGTTTTTT.

The chain combines TRBV5-1 with TRBJ1-2; 8 bases map to TRBD1. Per the germline V gene, CDR1 is SGHRS and CDR2 is YFSETQ. J gave up 8 bases and V 4 bases, and 7 bases lay outside the gene matches. The CDR3 covers 13 residues. CDR3 amino acids: CASSTGQGGGYTF. In DNA form, the CDR3 reads TGCGCCAGCAGCACAGGACAGGGCGGAGGCTACACCTTC.

The chain uses TRBV2 and TRBJ1-5; a weak D match, TRBD1 (6 bases). Germline CDR1 reads SNHLY; CDR2 reads FYNNEI. V was clipped by 6 bases and J by 5 bases, with 14 bases between them. The CDR3 has 14 residues. The CDR3, as DNA: TGTGCCAGCAGCACCGGGACAACGGATCAGCCCCAGCATTTT. Protein product: CASSTGTTDQPQHF.

This clone has more than one count but fewer than ten. This chain links TRBV4-2 with TRBJ2-7; D may be TRBD1 (6 bases). Per germline, CDR1 LGHNA and CDR2 YNFKEQ. The ends were cut back, 0 bases at V and 7 bases at J, with 13 bases in the middle. CDR3 length: 14 residues. This chain's CDR3 is CASSQDQGPWEQYF. The CDR3 nucleotides are TGTGCCAGCAGCCAAGACCAGGGGCCTTGGGAGCAGTACTTC.

The chain has TRBV5-4 and TRBJ1-5; unclear D gene. The CDR3 covers 15 residues. CDR1 and CDR2 from the germline V gene are SGHNT and YYREEE (reference sequence). V was pared by 4 bases and J by 2 bases, with 13 bases between. The CDR3 coding sequence is TGTGCCAGCAGCCGTGCCCCCGGAGGCAATCAGCCCCAGCATTTT. Residues: CASSRAPGGNQPQHF.

The chain recombines TRBV6-5 with TRBJ1-1, with D unclear. CDR1 is MNHEY and CDR2 is SVGAGI in the germline V gene. Trimming stripped 9 bases from V and 0 bases from J, with 14 bases between. There are 14 residues in the CDR3. The CDR3 here is CASFAVSMNTEAFF. The CDR3, as DNA: TGTGCCAGTTTCGCTGTTTCCATGAACACTGAAGCTTTCTTT.

The chain links TRBV6-6 to TRBJ1-5; weak D call: TRBD1 (5 bases). The germline V and J ends were trimmed by 8 bases and 7 bases, with 18 bases remaining between them. There are 14 residues in the CDR3. CDR1 is MNHNY, CDR2 SVGAGI, per germline (reference sequence). DNA of the CDR3: TGTGCCAGCCGACTATCGGCTGGGGGGCAGCCCCAGCATTTT. It specifies CASRLSAGGQPQHF.